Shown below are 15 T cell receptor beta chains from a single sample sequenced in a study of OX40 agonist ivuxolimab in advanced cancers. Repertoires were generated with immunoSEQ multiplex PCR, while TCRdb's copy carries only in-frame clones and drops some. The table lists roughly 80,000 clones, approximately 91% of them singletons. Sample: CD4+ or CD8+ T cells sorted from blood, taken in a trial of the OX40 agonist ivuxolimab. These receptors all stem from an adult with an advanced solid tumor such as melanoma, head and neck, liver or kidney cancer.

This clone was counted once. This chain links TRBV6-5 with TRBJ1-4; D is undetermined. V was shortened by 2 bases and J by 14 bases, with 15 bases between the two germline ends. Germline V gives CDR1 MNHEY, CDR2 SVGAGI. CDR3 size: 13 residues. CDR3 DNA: TGTGCCAGCAGTTACGAGCGGAATAGAGTCCTGTTTTTT. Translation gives CASSYERNRVLFF.

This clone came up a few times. The CDR3 loop is CASSLDAKNIQYF. Written as DNA, the CDR3 is TGTGCCAGCAGCTTAGATGCCAAAAACATTCAGTACTTC. The rearrangement joins TRBV7-2 to TRBJ2-4; D not resolved. Trimming took off 1 base at V and 1 base at J, with 2 bases between the two ends. Germline-derived CDR1 and CDR2 are SGHTA and FQGNSA. CDR3 length: 13 residues.

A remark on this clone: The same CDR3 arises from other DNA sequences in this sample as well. CDR3 DNA: TGTGCCAGCAGCTTAAAACTAGCGGGAGGGGTAGATGAGCAGTTCTTC. As protein: CASSLKLAGGVDEQFF. This chain links TRBV5-4 with TRBJ2-1, with 13 bases matching TRBD2. Per the germline V gene, CDR1 is SGHNT and CDR2 is YYREEE (reference sequence). This CDR3 has 16 residues. V lost 2 bases, J lost 8 bases, and 7 bases stayed unmatched.

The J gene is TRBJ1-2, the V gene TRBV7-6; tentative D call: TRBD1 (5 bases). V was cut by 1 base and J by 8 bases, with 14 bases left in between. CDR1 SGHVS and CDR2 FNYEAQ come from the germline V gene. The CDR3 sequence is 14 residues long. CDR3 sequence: CASSLDRGKRGYTF. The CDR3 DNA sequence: TGTGCCAGCAGCTTAGATCGGGGCAAGAGGGGCTACACCTTC.

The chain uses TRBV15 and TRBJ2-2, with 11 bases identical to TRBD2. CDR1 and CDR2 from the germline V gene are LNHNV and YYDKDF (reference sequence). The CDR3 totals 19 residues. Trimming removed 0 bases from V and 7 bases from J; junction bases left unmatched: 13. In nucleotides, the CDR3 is TGTGCCACCAGCAGAGATTACGTCCTGACTAGCGGGACCAACGGGGAGCTGTTTTTT. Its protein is CATSRDYVLTSGTNGELFF.

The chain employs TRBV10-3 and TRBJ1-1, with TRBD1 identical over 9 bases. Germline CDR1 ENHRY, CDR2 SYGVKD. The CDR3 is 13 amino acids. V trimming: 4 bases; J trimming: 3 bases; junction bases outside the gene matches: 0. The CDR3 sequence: CAISGTGDTEAFF. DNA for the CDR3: TGTGCCATCAGTGGGACAGGGGACACTGAAGCTTTCTTT.

CDR3 nucleotide sequence: TGTGCCAGCAGTGACGTCAGCCAGAACACTGAAGCTTTCTTT. Translation: CASSDVSQNTEAFF. The gene calls are TRBV2 and TRBJ1-1; D gene uncertain. V was trimmed by 3 bases and J by 1 base, leaving 9 bases between them. Germline CDR1 is SNHLY and CDR2 is FYNNEI. The CDR3 spans 14 residues. The full variable domain, with the rest looked up from reference TRBV2 and TRBJ1-1, is EPEVTQTPSHQVTQMGQEVILRCVPISNHLYFYWYRQILGQKVEFLVSFYNNEISEKSEIFDDQFSVERPDGSNFTLKIRSTKLEDSAMYFCASSDVSQNTEAFFGQGTRLTVV.

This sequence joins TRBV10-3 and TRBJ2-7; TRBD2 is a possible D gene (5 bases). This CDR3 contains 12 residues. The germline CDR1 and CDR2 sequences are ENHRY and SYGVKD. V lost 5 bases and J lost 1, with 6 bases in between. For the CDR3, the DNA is TGTGCCATCAGTCGGGAATCCTACGAGCAGTACTTC. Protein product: CAISRESYEQYF.

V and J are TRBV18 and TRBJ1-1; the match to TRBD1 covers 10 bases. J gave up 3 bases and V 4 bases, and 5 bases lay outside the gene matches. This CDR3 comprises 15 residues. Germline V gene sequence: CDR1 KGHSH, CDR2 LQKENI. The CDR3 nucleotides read TGTGCCAGCTCACTCGACAGGGGGCGTGACACTGAAGCTTTCTTT. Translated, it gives CASSLDRGRDTEAFF.

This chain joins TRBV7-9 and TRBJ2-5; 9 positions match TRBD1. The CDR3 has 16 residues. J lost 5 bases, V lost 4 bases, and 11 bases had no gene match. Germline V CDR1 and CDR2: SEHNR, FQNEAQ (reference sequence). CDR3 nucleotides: TGTGCCAGCAGCTCATACGGACAGGGGTTGGGTGAGACCCAGTACTTC. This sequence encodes CASSSYGQGLGETQYF.

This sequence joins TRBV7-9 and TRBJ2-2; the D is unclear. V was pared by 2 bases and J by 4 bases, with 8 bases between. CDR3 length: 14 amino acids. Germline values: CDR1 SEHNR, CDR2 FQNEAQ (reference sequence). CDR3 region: CASSLLRGTGELFF. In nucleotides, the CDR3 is TGTGCCAGCAGCTTACTCAGAGGCACCGGGGAGCTGTTTTTT.

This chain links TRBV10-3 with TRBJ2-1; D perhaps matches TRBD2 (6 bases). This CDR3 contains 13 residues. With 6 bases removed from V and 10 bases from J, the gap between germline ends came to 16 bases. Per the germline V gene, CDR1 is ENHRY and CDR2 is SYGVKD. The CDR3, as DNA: TGTGCCATCAGGAGACTAGGAGGTCTGGAGCAGTTCTTC. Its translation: CAIRRLGGLEQFF.

CDR3 nucleotides: TGTGCCAGCAGCTTAGAGTTTTCTGAAGCTTTCTTT. It encodes CASSLEFSEAFF. This rearrangement joins TRBV11-2 to TRBJ1-1; no firm D call. CDR3 length: 12 residues. CDR1 and CDR2 (germline): SGHAT, FQNNGV. Trimming took off 0 bases at V and 6 bases at J, with 5 bases between the two ends.

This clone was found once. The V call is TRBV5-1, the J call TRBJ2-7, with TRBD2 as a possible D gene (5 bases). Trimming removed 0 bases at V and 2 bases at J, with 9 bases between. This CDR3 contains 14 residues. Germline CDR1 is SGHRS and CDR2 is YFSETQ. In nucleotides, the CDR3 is TGCGCCAGCAGCTTGGGGACTTACGCCTACGAGCAGTACTTC. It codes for CASSLGTYAYEQYF. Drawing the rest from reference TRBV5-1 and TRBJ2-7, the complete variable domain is KAGVTQTPRYLIKTRGQQVTLSCSPISGHRSVSWYQQTPGQGLQFLFEYFSETQRNKGNFPGRFSGRQFSNSRSEMNVSTLELGDSALYLCASSLGTYAYEQYFGPGTRLTVT.

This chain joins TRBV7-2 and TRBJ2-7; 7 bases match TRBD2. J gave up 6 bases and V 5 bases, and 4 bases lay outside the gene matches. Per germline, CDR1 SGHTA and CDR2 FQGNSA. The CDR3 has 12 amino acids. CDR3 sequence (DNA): TGTGCCAGCAGCCCGTCGGGGGGCGAGCAGTACTTC. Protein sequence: CASSPSGGEQYF.